The clone carrying this T cell receptor (beta chain) has a handful of counts. What it binds is not known. This sample is drawn from a study of CD8 T cells in ankylosing spondylitis. General observations from the study: Past studies reported some motif variants in reactive arthritis synovial fluid and blood.

TCRdb called the 5' RACE reads again in MiXCR, with one record for every CDR3 protein. Of approximately 140,000 distinct CDR3 sequences listed, more than 40% were seen once; the top ten hold nearly 15%. CDR3 length equals 16 residues. Losses at the gene ends were 4 bases for V and 3 bases for J; bases not matched to a gene: 15. The V gene's germline CDR1 is SQVTM and CDR2 ANQGSEA. Specimen: synovial fluid, either unsorted or a sorted T cell fraction (not recorded which). The V call is TRBV29-1, the J call TRBJ2-7; 7 nucleotides match TRBD1. The TCR was taken from a male donor with ankylosing spondylitis. CDR3 in amino acids: CSVVFLGTESLYEQYF. DNA for the CDR3: TGCAGCGTTGTGTTTTTGGGGACAGAGAGCCTCTACGAGCAGTACTTC.